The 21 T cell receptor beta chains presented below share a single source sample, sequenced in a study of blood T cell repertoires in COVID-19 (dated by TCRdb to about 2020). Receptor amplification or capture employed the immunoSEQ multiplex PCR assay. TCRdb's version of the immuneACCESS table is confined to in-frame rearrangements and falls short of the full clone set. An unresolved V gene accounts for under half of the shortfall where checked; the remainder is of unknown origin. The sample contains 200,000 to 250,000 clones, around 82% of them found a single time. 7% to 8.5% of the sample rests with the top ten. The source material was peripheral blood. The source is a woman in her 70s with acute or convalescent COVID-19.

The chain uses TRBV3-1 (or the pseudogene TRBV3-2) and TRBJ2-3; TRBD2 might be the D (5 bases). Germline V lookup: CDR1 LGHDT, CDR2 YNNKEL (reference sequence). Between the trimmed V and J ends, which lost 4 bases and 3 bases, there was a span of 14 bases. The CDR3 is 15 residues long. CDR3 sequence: CASSLGLAPTDTQYF. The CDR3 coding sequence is TGTGCCAGCAGCCTAGGACTGGCCCCAACAGATACGCAGTATTTT.

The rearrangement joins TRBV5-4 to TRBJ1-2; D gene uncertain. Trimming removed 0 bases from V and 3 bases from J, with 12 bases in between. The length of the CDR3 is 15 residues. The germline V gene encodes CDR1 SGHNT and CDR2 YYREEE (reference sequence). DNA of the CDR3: TGTGCCAGCAGCTTGGACGGGGTATCGTACTATGGCTACACCTTC. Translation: CASSLDGVSYYGYTF.

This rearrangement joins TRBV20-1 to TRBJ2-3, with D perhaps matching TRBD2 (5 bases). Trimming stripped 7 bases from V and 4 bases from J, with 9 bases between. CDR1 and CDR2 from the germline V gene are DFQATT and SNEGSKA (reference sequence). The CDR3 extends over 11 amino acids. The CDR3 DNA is TGCAGTGTTTTCGGGGCAGATACGCAGTATTTT. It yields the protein CSVFGADTQYF.

For the CDR3, the DNA is TGTGCCAGTAGTTCCTCCCGACAGGCCTTAGAGCAGTTCTTC. The encoded protein is CASSSSRQALEQFF. The V gene is TRBV19, the J gene TRBJ2-1, with TRBD1 as a possible D gene (6 bases). V lost 5 bases and J 10 bases, leaving 18 bases between the germline ends. This CDR3 has 14 amino acids. Germline V gene lookup returns CDR1 LNHDA and CDR2 SQIVND (reference sequence).

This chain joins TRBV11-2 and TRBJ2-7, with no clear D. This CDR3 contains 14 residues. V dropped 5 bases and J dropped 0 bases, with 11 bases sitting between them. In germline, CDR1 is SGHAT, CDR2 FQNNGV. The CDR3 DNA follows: TGTGCCAGCAGCCCAATGACTCGCTCCTACGAGCAGTACGTC. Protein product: CASSPMTRSYEQYV.

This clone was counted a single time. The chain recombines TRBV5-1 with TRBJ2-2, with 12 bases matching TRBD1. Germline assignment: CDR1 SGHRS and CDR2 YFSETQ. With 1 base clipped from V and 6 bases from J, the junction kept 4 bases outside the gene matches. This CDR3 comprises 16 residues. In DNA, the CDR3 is TGCGCCAGCAGCTTGTGGGGACAGGGGGCCGCCGGGGAGCTGTTTTTT. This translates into CASSLWGQGAAGELFF.

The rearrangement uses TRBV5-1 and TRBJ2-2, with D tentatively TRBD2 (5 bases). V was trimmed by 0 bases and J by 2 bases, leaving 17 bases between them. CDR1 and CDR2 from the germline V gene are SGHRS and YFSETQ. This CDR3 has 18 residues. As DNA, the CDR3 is TGCGCCAGCAGCTTGGAAGTGCGGGCAGCCGCAAACACCGGGGAGCTGTTTTTT. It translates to CASSLEVRAAANTGELFF. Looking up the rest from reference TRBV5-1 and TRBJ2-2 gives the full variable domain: KAGVTQTPRYLIKTRGQQVTLSCSPISGHRSVSWYQQTPGQGLQFLFEYFSETQRNKGNFPGRFSGRQFSNSRSEMNVSTLELGDSALYLCASSLEVRAAANTGELFFGEGSRLTVL.

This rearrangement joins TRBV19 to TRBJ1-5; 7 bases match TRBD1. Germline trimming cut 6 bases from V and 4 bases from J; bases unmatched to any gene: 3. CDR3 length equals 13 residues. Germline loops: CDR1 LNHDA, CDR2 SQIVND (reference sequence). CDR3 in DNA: TGTGCCAGTAGAGGGACAGAGAATCAGCCCCAGCATTTT. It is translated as CASRGTENQPQHF.

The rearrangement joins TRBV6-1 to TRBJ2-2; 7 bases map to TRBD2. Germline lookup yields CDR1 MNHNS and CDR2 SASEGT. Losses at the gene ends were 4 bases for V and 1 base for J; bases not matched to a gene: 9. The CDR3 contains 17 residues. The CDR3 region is CASSVRQLAGNTGELFF. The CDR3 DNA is TGTGCCAGCAGTGTGAGACAATTAGCGGGGAACACCGGGGAGCTGTTTTTT.

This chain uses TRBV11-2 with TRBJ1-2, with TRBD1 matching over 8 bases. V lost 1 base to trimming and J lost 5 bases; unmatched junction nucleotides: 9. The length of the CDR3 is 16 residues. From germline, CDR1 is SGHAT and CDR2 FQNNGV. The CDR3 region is CASSLGSPGTGYGYTF. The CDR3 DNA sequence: TGTGCCAGCAGCTTAGGATCACCCGGGACAGGATATGGCTACACCTTC.

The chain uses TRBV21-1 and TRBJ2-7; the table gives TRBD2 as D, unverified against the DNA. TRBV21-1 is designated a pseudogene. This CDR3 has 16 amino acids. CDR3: CASSKTSGLRSYEQYV. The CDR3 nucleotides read TGTGCCAGCAGCAAAACTAGCGGGTTAAGGTCCTACGAGCAGTACGTC.

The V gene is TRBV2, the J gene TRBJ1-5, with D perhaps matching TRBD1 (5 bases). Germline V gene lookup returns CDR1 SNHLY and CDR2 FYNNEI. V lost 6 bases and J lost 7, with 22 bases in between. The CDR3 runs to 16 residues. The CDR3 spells CASRRRGTVEGQPQHF. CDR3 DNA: TGTGCCAGCAGAAGACGGGGGACGGTGGAAGGACAGCCCCAGCATTTT.

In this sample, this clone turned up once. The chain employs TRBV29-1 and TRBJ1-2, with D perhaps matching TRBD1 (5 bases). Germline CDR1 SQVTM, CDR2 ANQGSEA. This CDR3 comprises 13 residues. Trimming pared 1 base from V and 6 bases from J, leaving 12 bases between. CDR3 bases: TGCAGCGTTGAAGTAGGTGGGGCAAATGGCTACACCTTC. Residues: CSVEVGGANGYTF.

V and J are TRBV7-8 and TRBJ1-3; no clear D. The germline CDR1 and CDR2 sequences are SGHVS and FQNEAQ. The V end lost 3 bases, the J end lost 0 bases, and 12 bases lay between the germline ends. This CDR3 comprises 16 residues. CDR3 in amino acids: CASSFSYSGSGNTIYF. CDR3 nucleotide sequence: TGTGCCAGCAGCTTTTCATACTCAGGCTCTGGAAACACCATATATTTT.

CDR3 coding DNA: TGTGCCAGCAGTTTAGTAGGGGGGGGGCCTCAGCCCCAGCATTTT. Amino acids: CASSLVGGGPQPQHF. The J gene is TRBJ1-5, the V gene TRBV28; D may be TRBD1 (6 bases). CDR3 length: 15 amino acids. CDR1 and CDR2 from the germline V gene are MDHEN and SYDVKM. V was trimmed by 2 bases and J by 6 bases, leaving 14 bases between them.

The CDR3: CASQEAGAGNTQYF. CDR3 sequence (DNA): TGTGCCAGCCAAGAAGCGGGGGCGGGGAATACGCAGTATTTT. V and J are TRBV7-3 and TRBJ2-3; TRBD2 matches at 8 bases. The CDR3 has 14 amino acids. The J segment lost 7 bases and the V segment lost 8 bases, leaving 11 bases of the junction unmatched. CDR1 is SGHTA and CDR2 is FQGTGA in the germline V gene.

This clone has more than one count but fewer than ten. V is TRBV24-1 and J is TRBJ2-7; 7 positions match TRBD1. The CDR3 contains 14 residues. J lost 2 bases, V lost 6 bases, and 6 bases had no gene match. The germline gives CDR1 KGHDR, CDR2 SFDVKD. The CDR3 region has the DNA TGTGCCACCAGTACCGGAGGACAGGCCTACGAGCAGTACTTC. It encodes CATSTGGQAYEQYF.

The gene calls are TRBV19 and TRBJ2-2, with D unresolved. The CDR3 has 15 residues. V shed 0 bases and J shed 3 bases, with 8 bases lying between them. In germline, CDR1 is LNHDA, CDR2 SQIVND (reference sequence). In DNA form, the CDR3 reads TGTGCCAGTAGTATAGAGGCCAGATACACCGGGGAGCTGTTTTTT. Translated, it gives CASSIEARYTGELFF.

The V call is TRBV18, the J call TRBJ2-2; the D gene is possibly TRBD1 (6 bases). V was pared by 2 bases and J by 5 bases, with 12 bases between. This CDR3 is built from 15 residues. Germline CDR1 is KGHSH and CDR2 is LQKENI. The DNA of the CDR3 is TGTGCCAGCTCACCATATACCAGGGGAACCGGGGAGCTGTTTTTT. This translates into CASSPYTRGTGELFF.

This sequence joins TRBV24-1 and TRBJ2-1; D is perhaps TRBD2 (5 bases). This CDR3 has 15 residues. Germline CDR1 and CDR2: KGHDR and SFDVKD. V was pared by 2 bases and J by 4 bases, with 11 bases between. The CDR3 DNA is TGTGCCACCAGTGATTCCGGTGGACTGTACAATGAGCAGTTCTTC. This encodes CATSDSGGLYNEQFF.

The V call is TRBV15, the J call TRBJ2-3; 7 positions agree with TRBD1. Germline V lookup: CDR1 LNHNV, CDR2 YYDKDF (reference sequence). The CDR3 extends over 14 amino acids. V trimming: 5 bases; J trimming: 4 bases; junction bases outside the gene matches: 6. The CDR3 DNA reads TGTGCCACCAGCCCTCCCGGGACAGCAGATACGCAGTATTTT. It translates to CATSPPGTADTQYF.